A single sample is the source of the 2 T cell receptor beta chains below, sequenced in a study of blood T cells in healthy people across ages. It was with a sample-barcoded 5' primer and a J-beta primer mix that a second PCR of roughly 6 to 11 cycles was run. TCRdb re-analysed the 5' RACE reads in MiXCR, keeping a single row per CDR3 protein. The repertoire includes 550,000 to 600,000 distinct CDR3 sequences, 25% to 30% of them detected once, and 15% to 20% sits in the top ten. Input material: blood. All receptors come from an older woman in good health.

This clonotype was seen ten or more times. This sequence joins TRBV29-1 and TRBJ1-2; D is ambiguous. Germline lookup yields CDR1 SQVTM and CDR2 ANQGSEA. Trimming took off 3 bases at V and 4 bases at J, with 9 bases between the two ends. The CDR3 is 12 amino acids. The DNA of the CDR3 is TGCAGCGTTGAGGTCAGCTCCTATGGCTACACCTTC. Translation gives CSVEVSSYGYTF.

The CDR3 sequence: CASSQLTGDGQETQYF. In DNA form, the CDR3 reads TGCGCCAGCAGTCAATTAACCGGCGATGGACAAGAGACCCAGTACTTC. V usage is TRBV23-1 and J usage is TRBJ2-5; no definite D call. TRBV23-1 is an ORF for which the function is uncertain. V was clipped by 1 base and J by 2 bases, with 14 bases between them. There are 16 residues in the CDR3.